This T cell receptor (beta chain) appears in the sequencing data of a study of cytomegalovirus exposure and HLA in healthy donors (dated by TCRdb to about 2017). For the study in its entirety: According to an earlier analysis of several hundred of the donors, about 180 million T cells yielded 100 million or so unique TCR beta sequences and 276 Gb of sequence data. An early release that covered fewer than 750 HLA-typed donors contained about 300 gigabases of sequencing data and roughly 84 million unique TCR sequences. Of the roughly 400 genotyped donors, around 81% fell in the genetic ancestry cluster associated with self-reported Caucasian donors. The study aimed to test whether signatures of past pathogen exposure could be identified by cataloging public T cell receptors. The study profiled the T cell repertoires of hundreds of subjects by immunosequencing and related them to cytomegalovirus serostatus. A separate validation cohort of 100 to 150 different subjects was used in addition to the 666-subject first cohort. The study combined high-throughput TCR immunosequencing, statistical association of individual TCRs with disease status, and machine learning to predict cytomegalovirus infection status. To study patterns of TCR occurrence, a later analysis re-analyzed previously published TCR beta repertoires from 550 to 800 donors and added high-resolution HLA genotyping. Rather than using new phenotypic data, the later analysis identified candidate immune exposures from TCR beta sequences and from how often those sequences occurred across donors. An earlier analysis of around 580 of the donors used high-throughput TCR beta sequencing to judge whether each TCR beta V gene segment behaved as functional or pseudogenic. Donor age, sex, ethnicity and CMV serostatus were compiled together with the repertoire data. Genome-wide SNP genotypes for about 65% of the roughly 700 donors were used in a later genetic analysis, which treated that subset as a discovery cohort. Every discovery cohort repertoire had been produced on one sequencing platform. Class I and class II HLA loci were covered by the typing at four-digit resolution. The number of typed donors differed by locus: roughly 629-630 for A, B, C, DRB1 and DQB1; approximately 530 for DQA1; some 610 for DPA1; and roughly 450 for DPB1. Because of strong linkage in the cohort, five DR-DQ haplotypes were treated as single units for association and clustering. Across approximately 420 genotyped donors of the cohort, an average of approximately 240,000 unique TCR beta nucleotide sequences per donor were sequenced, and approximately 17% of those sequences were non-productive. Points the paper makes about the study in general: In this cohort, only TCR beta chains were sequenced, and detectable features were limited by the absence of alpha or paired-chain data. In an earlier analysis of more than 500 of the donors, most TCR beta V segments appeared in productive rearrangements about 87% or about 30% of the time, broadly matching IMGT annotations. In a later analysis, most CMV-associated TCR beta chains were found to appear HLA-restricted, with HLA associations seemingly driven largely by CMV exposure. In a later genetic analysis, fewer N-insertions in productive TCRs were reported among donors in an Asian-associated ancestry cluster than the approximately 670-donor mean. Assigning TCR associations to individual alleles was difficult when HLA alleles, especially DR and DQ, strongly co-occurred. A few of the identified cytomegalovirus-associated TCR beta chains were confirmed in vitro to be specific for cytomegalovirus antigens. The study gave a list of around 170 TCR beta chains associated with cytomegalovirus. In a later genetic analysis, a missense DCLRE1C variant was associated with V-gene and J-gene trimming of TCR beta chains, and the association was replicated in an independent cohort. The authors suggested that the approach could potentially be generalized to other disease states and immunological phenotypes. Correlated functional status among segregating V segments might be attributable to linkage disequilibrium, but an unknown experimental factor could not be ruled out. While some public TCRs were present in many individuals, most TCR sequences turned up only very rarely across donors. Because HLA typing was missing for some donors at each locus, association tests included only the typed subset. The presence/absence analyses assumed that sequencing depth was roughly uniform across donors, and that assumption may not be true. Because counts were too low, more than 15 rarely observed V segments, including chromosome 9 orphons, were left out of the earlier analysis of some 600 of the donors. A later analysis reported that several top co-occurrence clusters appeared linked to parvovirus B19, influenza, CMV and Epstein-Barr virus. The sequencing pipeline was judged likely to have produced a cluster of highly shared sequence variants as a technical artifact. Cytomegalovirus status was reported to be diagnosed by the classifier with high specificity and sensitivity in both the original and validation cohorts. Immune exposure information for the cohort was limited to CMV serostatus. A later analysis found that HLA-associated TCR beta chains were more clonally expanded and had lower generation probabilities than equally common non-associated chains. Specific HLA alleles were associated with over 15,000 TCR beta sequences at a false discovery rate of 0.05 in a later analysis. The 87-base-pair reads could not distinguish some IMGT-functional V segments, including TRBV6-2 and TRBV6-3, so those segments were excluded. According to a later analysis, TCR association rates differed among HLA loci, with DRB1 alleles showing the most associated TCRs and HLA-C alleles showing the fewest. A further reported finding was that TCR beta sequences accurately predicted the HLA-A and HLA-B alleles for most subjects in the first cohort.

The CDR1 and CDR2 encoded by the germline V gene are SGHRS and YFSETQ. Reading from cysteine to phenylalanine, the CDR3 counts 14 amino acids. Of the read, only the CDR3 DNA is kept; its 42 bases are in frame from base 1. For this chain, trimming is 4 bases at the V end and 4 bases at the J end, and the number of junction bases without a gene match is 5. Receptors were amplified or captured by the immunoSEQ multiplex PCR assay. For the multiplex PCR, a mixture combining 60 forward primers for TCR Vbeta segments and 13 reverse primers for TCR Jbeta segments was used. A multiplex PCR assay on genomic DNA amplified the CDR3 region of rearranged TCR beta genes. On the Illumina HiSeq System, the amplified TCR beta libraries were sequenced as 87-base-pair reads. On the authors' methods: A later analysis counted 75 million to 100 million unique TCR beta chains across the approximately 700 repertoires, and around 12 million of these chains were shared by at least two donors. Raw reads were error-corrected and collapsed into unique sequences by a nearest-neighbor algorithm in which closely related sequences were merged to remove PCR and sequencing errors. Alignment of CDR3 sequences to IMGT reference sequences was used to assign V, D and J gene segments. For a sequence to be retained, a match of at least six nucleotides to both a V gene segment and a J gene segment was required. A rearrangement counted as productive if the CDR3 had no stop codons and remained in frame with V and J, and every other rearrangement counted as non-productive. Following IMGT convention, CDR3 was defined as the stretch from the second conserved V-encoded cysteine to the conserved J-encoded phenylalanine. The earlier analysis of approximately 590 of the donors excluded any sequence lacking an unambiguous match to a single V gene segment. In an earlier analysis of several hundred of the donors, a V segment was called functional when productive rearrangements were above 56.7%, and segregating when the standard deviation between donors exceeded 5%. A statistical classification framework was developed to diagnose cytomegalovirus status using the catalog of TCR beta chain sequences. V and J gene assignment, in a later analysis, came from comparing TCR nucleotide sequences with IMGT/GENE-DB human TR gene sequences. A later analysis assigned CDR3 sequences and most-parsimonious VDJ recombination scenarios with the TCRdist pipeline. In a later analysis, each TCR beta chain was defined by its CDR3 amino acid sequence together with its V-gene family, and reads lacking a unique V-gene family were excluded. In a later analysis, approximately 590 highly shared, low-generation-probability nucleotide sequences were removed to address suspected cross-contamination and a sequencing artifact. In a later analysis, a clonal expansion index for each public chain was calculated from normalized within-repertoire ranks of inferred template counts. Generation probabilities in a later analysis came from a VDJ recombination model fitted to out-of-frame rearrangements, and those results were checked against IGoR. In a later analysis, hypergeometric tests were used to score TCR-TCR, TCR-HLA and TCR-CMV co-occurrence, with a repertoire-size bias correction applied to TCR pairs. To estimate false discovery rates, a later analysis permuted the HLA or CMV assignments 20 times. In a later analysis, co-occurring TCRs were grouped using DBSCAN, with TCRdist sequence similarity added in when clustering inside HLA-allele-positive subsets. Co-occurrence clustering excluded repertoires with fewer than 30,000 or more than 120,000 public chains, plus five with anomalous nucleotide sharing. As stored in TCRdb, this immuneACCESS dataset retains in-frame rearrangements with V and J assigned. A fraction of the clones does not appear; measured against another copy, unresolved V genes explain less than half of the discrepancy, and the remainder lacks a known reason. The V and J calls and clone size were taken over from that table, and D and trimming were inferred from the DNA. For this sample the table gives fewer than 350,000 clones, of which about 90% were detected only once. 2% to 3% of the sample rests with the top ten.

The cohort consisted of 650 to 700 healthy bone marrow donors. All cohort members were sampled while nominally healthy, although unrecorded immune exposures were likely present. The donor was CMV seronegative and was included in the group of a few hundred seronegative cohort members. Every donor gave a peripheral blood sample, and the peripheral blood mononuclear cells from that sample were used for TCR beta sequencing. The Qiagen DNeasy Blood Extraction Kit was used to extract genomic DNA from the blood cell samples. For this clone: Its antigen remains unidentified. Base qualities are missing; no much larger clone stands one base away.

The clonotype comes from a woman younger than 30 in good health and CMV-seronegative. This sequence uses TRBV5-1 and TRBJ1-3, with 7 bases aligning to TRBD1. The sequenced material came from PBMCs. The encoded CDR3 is CASSPGTAGNTIYF. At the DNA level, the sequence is TGCGCCAGCAGCCCCGGGACAGCGGGAAACACCATATATTTT.